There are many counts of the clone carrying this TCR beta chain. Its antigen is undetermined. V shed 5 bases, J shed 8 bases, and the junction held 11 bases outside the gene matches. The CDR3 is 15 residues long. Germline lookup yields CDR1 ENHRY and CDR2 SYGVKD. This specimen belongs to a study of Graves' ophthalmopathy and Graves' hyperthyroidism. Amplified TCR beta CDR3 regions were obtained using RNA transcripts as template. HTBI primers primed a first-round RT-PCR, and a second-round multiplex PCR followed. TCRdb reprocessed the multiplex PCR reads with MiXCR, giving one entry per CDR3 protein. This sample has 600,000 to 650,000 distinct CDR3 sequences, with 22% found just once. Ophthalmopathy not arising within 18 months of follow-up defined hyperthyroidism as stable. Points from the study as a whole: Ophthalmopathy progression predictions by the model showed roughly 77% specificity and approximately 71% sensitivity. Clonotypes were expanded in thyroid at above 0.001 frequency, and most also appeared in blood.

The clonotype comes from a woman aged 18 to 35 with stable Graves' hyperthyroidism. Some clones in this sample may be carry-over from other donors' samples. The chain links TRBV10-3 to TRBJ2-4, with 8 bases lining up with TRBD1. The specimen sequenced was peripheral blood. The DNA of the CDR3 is TGTGCCATCAGTTCATCGACAGGGGCTGGTGACATTCAGTACTTC. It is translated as CAISSSTGAGDIQYF.